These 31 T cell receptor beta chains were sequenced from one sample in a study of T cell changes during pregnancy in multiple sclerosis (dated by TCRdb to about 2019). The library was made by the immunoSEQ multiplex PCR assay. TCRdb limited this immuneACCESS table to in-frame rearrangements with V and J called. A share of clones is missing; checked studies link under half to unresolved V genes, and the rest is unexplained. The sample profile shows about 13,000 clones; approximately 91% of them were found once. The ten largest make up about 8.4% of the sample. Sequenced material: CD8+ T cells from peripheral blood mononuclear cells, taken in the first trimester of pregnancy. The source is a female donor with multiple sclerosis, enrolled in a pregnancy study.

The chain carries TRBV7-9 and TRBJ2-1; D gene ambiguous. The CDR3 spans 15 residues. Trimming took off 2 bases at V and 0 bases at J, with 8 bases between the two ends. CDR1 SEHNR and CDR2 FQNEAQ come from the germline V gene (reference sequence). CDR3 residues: CASSLLASSYNEQFF. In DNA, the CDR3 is TGTGCCAGCAGCTTACTCGCCAGCTCCTACAATGAGCAGTTCTTC.

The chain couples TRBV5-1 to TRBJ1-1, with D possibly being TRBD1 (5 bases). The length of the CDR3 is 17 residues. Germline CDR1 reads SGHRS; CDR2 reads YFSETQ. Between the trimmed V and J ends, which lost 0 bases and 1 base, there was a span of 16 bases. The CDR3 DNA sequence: TGCGCCAGCAGCTTGGATTTTCCAGGGAAGCCGAACACTGAAGCTTTCTTT. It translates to CASSLDFPGKPNTEAFF.

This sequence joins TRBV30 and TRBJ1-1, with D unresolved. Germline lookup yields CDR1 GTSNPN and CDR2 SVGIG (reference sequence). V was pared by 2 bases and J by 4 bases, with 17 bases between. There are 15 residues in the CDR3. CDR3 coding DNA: TGTGCCTGGAGTACCTTCGCGGAGGATGGCACTGAAGCTTTCTTT. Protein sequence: CAWSTFAEDGTEAFF.

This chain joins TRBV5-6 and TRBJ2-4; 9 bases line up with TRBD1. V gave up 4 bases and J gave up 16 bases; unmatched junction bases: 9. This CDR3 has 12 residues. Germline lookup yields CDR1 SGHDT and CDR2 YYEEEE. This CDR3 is CASSRGRDREYF. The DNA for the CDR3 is TGTGCCAGCAGCCGGGGACGGGACAGGGAATACTTC.

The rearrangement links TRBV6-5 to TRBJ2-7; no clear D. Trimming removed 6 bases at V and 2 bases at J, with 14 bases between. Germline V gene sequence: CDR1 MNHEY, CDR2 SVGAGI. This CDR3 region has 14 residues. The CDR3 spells CASSTTDIPYEQYF. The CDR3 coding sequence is TGTGCCAGCAGCACAACAGACATACCCTACGAGCAGTACTTC.

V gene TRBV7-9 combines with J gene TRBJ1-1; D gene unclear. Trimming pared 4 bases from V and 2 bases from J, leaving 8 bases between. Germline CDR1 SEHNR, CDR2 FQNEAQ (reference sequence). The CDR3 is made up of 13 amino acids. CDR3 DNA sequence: TGTGCCAGCAGCTCTTACAGTAACACTGAAGCTTTCTTT. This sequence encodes CASSSYSNTEAFF.

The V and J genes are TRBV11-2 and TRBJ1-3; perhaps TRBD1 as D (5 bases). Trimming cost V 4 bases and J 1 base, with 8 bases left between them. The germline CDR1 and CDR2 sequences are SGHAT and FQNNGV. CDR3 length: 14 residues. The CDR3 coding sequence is TGTGCCAGCAGCTACGGGGGATCTGGAAACACCATATATTTT. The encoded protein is CASSYGGSGNTIYF.

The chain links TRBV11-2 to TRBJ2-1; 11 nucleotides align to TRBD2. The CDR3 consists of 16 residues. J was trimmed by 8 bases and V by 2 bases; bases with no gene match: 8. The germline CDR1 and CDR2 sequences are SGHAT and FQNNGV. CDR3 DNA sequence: TGTGCCAGCAGCTTACTAGCGGGGGGCCCGGGCCATGAGCAGTTCTTC. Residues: CASSLLAGGPGHEQFF.

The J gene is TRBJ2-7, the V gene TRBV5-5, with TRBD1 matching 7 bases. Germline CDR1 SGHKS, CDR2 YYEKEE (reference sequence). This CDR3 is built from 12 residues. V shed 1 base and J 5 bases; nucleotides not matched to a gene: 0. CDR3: CASSLTGDEQYF. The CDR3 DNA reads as TGTGCCAGCAGCTTGACAGGGGACGAGCAGTACTTC.

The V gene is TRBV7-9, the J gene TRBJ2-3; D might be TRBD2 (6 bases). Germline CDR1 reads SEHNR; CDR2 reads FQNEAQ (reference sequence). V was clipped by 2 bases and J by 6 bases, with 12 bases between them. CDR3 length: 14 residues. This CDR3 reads CASSLTGGTDTQYF. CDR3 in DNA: TGTGCCAGCAGCTTAACCGGGGGTACGGATACGCAGTATTTT.

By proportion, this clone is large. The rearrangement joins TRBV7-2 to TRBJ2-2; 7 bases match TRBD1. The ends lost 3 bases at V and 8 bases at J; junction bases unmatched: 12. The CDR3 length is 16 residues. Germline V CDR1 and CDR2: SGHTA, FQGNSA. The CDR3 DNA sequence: TGTGCCAGCAGCTTCCCGGGACAGAGGATCCCTGGGGAGCTGTTTTTT. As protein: CASSFPGQRIPGELFF.

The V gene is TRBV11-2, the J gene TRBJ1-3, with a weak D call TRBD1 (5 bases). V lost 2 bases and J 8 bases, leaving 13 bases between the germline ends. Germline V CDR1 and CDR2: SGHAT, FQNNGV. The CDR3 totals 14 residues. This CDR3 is CASSLIGTGDTIYF. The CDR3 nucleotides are TGTGCCAGCAGCTTAATAGGGACGGGAGACACCATATATTTT.

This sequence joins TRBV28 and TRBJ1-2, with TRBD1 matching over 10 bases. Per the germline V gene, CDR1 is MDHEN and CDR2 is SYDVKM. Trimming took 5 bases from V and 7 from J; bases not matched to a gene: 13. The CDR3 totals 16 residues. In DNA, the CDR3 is TGTGCCAGCAGTATCGGGGACAGGGGTAGGGGGCTTGGCTACACCTTC. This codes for CASSIGDRGRGLGYTF.

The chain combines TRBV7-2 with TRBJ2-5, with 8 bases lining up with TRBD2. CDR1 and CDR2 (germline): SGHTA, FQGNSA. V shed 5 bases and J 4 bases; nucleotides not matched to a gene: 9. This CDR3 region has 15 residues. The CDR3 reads CASSKGLGRGETQYF. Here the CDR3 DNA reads TGTGCCAGCAGCAAGGGACTAGGACGGGGAGAGACCCAGTACTTC.

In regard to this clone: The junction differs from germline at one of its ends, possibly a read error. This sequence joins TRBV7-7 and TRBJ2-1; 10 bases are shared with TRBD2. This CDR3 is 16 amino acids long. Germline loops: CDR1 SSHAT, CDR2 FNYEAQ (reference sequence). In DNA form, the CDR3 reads TGTGCTAGCAGCCTCACTAGCGGGGTTGGGTACAATGAGCAGTTCTTC. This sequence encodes CASSLTSGVGYNEQFF.

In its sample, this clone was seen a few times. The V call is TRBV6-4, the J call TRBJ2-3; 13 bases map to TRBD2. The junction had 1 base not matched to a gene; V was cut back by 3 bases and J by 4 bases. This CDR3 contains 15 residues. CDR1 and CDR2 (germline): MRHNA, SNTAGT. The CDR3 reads CASSELAGGPDTQYF. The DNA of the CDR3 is TGTGCCAGCAGTGAACTAGCGGGGGGGCCAGATACGCAGTATTTT.

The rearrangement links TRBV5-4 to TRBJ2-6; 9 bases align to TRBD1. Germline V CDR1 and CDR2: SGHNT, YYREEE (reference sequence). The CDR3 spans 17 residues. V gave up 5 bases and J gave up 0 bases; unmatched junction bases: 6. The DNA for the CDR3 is TGTGCCAGCAGATTGACAGGGGGACGCTCTGGGGCCAACGTCCTGACTTTC. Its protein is CASRLTGGRSGANVLTF. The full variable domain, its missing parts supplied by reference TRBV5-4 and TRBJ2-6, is ETGVTQSPTHLIKTRGQQVTLRCSSQSGHNTVSWYQQALGQGPQFIFQYYREEENGRGNFPPRFSGLQFPNYSSELNVNALELDDSALYLCASRLTGGRSGANVLTFGAGSRLTVL.

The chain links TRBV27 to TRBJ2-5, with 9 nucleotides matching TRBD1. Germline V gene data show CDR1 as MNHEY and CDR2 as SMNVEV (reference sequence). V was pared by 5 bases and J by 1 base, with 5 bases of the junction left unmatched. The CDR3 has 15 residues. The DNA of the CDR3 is TGTGCCAGCAGTCCGGGGACAGGGATCCAAGAGACCCAGTACTTC. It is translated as CASSPGTGIQETQYF.

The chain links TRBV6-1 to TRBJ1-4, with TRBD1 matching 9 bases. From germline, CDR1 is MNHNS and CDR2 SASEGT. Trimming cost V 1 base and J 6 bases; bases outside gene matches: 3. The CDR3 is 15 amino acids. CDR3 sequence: CASSEGTGEHEKLFF. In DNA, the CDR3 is TGTGCCAGCAGTGAAGGGACAGGGGAACATGAAAAACTGTTTTTT.

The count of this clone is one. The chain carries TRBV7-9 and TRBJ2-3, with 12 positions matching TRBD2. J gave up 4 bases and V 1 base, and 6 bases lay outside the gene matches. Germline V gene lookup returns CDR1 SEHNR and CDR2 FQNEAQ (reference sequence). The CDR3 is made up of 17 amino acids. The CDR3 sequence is CASSLDTSGGHADTQYF. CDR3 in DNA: TGTGCCAGCAGCTTAGACACTAGCGGGGGGCATGCAGATACGCAGTATTTT.

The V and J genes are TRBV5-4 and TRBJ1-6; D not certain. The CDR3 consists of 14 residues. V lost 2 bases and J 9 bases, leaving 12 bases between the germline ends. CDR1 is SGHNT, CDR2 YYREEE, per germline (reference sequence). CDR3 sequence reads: CASSFEGEGSPLHF. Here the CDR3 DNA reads TGTGCCAGCAGCTTTGAGGGAGAGGGTTCACCCCTCCACTTT.

The CDR3 reads CAWEGSYEQYF. The CDR3 DNA reads as TGTGCCTGGGAGGGCTCCTACGAGCAGTACTTC. J is TRBJ2-7 and V is TRBV30; possibly TRBD2 for D (5 bases). CDR1 and CDR2 (germline): GTSNPN, SVGIG (reference sequence). The CDR3 is 11 amino acids. Between the trimmed V and J ends, which lost 5 bases and 0 bases, there was a span of 5 bases. Full variable domain (remainder filled in from reference TRBV30 and TRBJ2-7): SQTIHQWPATLVQPVGSPLSLECTVEGTSNPNLYWYRQAAGRGLQLLFYSVGIGQISSEVPQNLSASRPQDRQFILSSKKLLLSDSGFYLCAWEGSYEQYFGPGTRLTVT.

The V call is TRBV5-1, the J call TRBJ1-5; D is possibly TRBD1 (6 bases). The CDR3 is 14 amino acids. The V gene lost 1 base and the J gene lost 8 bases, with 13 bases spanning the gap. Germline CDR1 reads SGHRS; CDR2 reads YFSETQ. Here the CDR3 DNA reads TGCGCCAGCAGCTTGCGAGGGGGTAATGAGCCCCAGCATTTT. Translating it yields CASSLRGGNEPQHF.

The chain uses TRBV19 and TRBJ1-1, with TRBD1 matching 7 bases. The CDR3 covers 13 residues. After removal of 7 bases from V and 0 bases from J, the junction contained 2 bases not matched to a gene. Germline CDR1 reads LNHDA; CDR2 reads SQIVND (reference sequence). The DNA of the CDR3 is TGTGCCAGTAAGACAGGGTTGAACACTGAAGCTTTCTTT. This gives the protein CASKTGLNTEAFF.

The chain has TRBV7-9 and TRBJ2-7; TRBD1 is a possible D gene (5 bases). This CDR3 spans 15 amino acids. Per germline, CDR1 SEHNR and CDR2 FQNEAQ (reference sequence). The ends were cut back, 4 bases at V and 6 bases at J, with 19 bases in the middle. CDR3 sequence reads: CASSSRQSFILEQYF. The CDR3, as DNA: TGTGCCAGCAGCTCTAGACAGTCCTTTATACTCGAGCAGTACTTC.

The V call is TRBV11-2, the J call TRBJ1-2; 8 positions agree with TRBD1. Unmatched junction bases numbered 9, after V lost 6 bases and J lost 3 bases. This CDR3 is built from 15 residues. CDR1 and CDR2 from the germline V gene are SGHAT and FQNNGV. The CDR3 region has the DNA TGTGCCAGCAGAAACCTGGACAGGGTGGACTATGGCTACACCTTC. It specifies CASRNLDRVDYGYTF.

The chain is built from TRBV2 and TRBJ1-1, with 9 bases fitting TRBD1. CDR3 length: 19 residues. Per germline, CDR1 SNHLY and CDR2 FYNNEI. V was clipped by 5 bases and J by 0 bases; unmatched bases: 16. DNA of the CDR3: TGTGCCAGCAGTCCGCACAGGGGGCCTGATCAATCATTGAACACTGAAGCTTTCTTT. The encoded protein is CASSPHRGPDQSLNTEAFF.

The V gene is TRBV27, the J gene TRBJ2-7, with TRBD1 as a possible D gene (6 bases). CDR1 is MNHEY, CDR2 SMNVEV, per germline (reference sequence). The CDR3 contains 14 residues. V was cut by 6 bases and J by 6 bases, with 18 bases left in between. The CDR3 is CASSPTGSLVEQYF. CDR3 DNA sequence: TGTGCCAGCAGCCCAACAGGGAGCCTTGTCGAGCAGTACTTC.

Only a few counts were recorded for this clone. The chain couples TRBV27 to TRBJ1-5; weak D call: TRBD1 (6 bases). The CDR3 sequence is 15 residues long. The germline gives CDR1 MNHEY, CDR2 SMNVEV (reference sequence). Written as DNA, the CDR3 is TGTGCGGGCAGTGCACAGGGAGTTAGCAATCAGCCCCAGCATTTT. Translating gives CAGSAQGVSNQPQHF.

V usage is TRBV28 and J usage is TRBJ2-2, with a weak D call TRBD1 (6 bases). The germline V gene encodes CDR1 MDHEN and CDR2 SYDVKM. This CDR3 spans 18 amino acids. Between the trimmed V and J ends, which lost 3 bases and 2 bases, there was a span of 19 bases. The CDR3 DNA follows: TGTGCCAGCAGTTTCCCCTTGGGGACAATTCTAAACACCGGGGAGCTGTTTTTT. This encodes CASSFPLGTILNTGELFF. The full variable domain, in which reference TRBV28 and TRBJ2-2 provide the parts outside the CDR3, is DVKVTQSSRYLVKRTGEKVFLECVQDMDHENMFWYRQDPGLGLRLIYFSYDVKMKEKGDIPEGYSVSREKKERFSLILESASTNQTSMYLCASSFPLGTILNTGELFFGEGSRLTVL.

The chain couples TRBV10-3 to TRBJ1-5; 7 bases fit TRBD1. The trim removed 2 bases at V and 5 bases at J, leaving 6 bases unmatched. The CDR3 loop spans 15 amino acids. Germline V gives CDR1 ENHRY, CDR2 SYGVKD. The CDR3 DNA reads TGTGCCATCAGTGAGAGTGATAGGGGGCATCAGCCCCAGCATTTT. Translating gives CAISESDRGHQPQHF.